The rows below give T cell receptor beta chains drawn from one sample of a study of blood T cell repertoires in COVID-19. The assay was immunoSEQ multiplex PCR, and TCRdb's table has in-frame clones only and misses some. The table lists about 330,000 clones, over 80% of them singletons. Sequences were obtained from PBMCs or T cells enriched from blood (not recorded which). Receptors originate from a man younger than 40 who had recovered from COVID-19. Each CDR3 is given with its conserved first and last residue. D genes are given only for firm matches. Size is stated for part of the rows, as once, few or many counts, or as a class when the clone is expanded.

j_gene,abundance,v_gene,d_gene,CDR3nt,CDR3aa
TRBJ1-1,-,TRBV7-8,-,TGTGCCAGCAGCTTTGCAGGGTACGGTAGCACTGAAGCTTTCTTT,CASSFAGYGSTEAFF
TRBJ1-2,-,TRBV10-2,-,TGCGCCAGCAGTGAAGGAGGAGGGAACTATGGCTACACCTTC,CASSEGGGNYGYTF
TRBJ1-5,-,TRBV6-5,TRBD1,TGTGCCAGCAGCCACAGGGGGTCGGGCAATCAGCCCCAGCATTTT,CASSHRGSGNQPQHF
TRBJ2-1,-,TRBV11-2,-,TGTGCCAGCAGCCCCGTGGGGCTAAGCTCCTACAATGAGCAGTTCTTC,CASSPVGLSSYNEQFF
TRBJ2-7,-,TRBV19,TRBD1,TGTGCCAGTAGTAAAAAACTGACAGGGGGCGCGACCAGCGAGCAGTACTTC,CASSKKLTGGATSEQYF
TRBJ1-1,-,TRBV2,-,TGTGCCAGCGAAACAGGTCGGCCTGAAGCTTTCTTT,CASETGRPEAFF
TRBJ1-4,-,TRBV7-2,-,TGTGCCAGCAGCTTAAGTAGGGTCGGGGGTGAAAAACTGTTTTTT,CASSLSRVGGEKLFF
TRBJ1-4,-,TRBV6-5,-,TGTGCCAGCAGTACCCACCCCGAGGAACTGTTTTTT,CASSTHPEELFF
TRBJ1-4,-,TRBV5-5,TRBD1,TGTGCCAGCAGCTTGGAGGGACAGCCTAATGAAAAACTGTTTTTT,CASSLEGQPNEKLFF
TRBJ1-4,few,TRBV6-5,-,TGTGCCAGCAGTTCTCCAGGAATTAATGAAAAACTGTTTTTT,CASSSPGINEKLFF
TRBJ1-6,-,TRBV5-1,-,TGCGCCAGCAGCCCTGGACGGGAGAATAAGTCACCCCTCCACTTT,CASSPGRENKSPLHF
TRBJ1-6,-,TRBV6-5,TRBD1,TGTGCCAGCAGTTTCTGGGGACAGAGCTCACCCCTCCACTTT,CASSFWGQSSPLHF
TRBJ1-6,-,TRBV6-6,-,TGTGCCAGCAGTTACTTAGGGCAGGGTAATTCACCCCTCCACTTT,CASSYLGQGNSPLHF
TRBJ1-2,once,TRBV5-6,TRBD1,TGTGCCAGCAGCGCAGGACAGGGGCTGCGCTACACCTTC,CASSAGQGLRYTF
TRBJ1-4,once,TRBV7-9,-,TGTGCCAGCAGTGCACAGGGCCGCTTCAATGAAAAACTGTTTTTT,CASSAQGRFNEKLFF
TRBJ1-5,-,TRBV30,-,TGTGCCTGGAGTGTAAGAGGGTCGGGGCAGCCCCAGCATTTT,CAWSVRGSGQPQHF
TRBJ1-2,-,TRBV5-1,TRBD1,TGCGCCAGCAGCGTAGGGACAGAAACTAACTATGGCTACACCTTC,CASSVGTETNYGYTF
TRBJ2-3,-,TRBV5-1,-,TGCGCCAGCAGCCCAGGGGACGGGACAGATACGCAGTATTTT,CASSPGDGTDTQYF
TRBJ2-7,-,TRBV11-3,-,TGTGCCAGCAGCTTAGATCCTTCCGAGCAGTACTTC,CASSLDPSEQYF
TRBJ1-4,-,TRBV30,-,TGTGCCTGGAGTCCCCTTAATGAAAAACTGTTTTTT,CAWSPLNEKLFF
TRBJ1-3,-,TRBV5-1,-,TGCGCCAGCAGCTTTGGGGGGAGCTCTGGAAACACCATATATTTT,CASSFGGSSGNTIYF
TRBJ2-5,-,TRBV7-8,-,TGTGCCAGCAGCTTAACGGCGGACCAAGAGACCCAGTACTTC,CASSLTADQETQYF